This T cell receptor (beta chain) is from a study of T cell clusters in autoimmune cytopenias. TRB rearrangements were amplified by touch-down multiplex PCR with mixed TRB-A/B primers. TCRdb re-analyzed the multiplex PCR reads; it lists each CDR3 protein once, without DNA. The clone table shows around 7,400 distinct CDR3 sequences, with the ten largest holding roughly 30%. Each sample's input was around 250 ng genomic DNA, 38,000 or so genome equivalents. The germline CDR1 and CDR2 sequences are SGHAT and FQNNGV. This CDR3 is built from 13 residues. This receptor was obtained from a human donor with an autoimmune cytopenia or autoimmune hepatitis (not recorded which). The chain is built from TRBV11-2 and TRBJ2-2. The specimen sequenced was peripheral blood. The CDR3 is CASSLVNTGELFF.